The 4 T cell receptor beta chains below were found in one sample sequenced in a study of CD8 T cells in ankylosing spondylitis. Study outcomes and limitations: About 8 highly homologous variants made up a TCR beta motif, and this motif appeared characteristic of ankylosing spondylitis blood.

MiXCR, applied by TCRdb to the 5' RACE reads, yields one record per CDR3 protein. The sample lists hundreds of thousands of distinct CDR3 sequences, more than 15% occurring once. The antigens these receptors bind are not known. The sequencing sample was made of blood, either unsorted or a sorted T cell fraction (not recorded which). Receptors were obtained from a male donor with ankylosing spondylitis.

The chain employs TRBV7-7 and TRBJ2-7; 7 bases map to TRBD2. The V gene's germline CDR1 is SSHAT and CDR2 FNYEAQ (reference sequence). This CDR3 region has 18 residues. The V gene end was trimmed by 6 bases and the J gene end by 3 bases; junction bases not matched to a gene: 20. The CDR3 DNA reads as TGTGCCAGCAGTTCTACTTCCTTCGGACTAGACGGGGACTACGAGCAGTACTTC. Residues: CASSSTSFGLDGDYEQYF.

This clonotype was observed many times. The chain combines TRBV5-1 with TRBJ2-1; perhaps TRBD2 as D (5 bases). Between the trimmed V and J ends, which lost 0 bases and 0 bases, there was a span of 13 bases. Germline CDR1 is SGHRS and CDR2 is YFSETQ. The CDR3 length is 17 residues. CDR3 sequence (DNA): TGCGCCAGCAGCTTGGTGAGGGCTACTGCCTCCTACAATGAGCAGTTCTTC. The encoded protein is CASSLVRATASYNEQFF.

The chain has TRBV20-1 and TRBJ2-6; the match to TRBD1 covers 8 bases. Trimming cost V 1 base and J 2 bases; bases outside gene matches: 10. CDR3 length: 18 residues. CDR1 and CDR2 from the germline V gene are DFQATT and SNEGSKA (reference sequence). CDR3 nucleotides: TGCAGTGCTAGAGGGAAAGGACAGGGCTCTACTGGGGCCAACGTCCTGACTTTC. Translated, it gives CSARGKGQGSTGANVLTF.

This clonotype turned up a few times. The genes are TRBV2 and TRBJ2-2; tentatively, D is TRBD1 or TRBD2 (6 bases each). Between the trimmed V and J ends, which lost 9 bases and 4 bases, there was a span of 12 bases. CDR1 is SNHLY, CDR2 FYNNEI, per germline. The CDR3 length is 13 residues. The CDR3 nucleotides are TGTGCCAGTACTGGGGGGCGCACCGGGGAGCTGTTTTTT. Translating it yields CASTGGRTGELFF. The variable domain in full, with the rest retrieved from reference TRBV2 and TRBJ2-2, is EPEVTQTPSHQVTQMGQEVILRCVPISNHLYFYWYRQILGQKVEFLVSFYNNEISEKSEIFDDQFSVERPDGSNFTLKIRSTKLEDSAMYFCASTGGRTGELFFGEGSRLTVL.